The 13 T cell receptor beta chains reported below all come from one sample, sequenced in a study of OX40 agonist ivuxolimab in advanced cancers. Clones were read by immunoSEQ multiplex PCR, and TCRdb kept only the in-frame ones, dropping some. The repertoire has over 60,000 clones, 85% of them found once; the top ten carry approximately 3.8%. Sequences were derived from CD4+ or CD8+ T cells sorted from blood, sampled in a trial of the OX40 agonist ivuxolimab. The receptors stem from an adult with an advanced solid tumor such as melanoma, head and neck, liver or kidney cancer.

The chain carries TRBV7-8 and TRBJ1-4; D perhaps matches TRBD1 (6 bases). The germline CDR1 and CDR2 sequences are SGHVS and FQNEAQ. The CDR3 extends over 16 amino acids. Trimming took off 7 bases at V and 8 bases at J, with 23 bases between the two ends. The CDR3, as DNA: TGTGCCAGCACCGAGACGGGACATGGGTTCGAAGAAAAACTGTTTTTT. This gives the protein CASTETGHGFEEKLFF.

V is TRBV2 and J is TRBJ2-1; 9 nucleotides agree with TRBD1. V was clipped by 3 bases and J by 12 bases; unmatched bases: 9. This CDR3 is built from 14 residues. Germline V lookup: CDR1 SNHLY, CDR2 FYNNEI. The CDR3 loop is CASSDGTGFGSQFF. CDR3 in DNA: TGTGCCAGCAGTGATGGGACAGGGTTCGGTTCGCAGTTCTTC. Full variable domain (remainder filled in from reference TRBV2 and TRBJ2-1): EPEVTQTPSHQVTQMGQEVILRCVPISNHLYFYWYRQILGQKVEFLVSFYNNEISEKSEIFDDQFSVERPDGSNFTLKIRSTKLEDSAMYFCASSDGTGFGSQFFGPGTRLTVL.

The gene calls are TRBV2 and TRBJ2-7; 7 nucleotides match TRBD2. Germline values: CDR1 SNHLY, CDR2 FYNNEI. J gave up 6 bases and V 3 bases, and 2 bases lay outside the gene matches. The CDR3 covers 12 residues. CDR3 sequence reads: CASSDLAAEQYF. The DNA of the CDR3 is TGTGCCAGCAGTGATCTAGCGGCCGAGCAGTACTTC.

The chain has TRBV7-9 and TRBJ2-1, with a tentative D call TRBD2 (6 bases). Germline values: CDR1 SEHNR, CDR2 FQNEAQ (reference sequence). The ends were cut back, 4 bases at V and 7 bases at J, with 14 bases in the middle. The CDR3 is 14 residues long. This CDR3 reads CASSYLEGRNEQFF. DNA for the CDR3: TGTGCCAGCAGCTATCTGGAGGGAAGAAATGAGCAGTTCTTC.

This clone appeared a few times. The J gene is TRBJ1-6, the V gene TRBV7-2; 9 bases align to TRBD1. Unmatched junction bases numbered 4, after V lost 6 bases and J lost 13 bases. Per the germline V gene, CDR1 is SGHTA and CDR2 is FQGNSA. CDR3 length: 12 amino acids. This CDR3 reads CASRRTGAPLHF. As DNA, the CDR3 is TGTGCCAGCAGACGGACAGGGGCGCCCCTCCACTTT.

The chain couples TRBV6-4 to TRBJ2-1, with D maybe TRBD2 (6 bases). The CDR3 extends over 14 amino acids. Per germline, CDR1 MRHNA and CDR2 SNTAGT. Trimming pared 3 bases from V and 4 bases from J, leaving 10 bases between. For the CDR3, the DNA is TGTGCCAGCAGTGAGTCCCGGGAGTACAATGAGCAGTTCTTC. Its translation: CASSESREYNEQFF.

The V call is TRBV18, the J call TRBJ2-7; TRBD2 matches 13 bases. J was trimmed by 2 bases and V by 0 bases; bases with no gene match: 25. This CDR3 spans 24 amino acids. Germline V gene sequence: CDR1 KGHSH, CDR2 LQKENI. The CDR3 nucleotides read TGTGCCAGCTCACCACCATCACCGGGACGACACGACCCGGGACTAGCGGGAATTGCCTACGAGCAGTACTTC. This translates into CASSPPSPGRHDPGLAGIAYEQYF.

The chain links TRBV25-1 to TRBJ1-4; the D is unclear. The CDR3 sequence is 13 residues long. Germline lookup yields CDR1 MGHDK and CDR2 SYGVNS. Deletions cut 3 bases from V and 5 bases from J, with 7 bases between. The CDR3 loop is CASSDAGNEKLFF. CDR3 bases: TGTGCCAGCAGTGATGCCGGGAATGAAAAACTGTTTTTT.

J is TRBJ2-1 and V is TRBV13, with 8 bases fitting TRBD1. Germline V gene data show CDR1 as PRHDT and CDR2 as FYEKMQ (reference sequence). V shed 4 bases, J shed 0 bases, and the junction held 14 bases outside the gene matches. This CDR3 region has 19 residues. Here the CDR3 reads CASSYTGQGTILSYNEQFF. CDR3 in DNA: TGTGCCAGCAGCTACACCGGACAGGGCACAATACTCTCCTACAATGAGCAGTTCTTC.

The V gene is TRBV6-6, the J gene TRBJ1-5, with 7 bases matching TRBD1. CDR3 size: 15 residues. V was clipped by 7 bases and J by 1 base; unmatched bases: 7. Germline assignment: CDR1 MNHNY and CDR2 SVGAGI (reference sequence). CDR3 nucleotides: TGTGCCAGCACCATAGGGACAGCCAGCAATCAGCCCCAGCATTTT. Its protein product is CASTIGTASNQPQHF.

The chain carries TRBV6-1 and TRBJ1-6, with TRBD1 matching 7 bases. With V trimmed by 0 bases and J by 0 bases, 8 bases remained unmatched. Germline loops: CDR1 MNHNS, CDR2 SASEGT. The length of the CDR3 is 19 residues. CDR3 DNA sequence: TGTGCCAGCAGTGAAGCCCCGACAGGGTTTAGCTCCTATAATTCACCCCTCCACTTT. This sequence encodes CASSEAPTGFSSYNSPLHF.

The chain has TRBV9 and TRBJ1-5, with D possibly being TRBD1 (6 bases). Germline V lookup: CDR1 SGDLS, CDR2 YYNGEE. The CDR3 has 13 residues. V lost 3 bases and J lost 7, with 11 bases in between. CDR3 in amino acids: CASSAGGRQPQHF. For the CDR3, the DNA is TGTGCCAGCAGCGCGGGGGGGCGACAGCCCCAGCATTTT.

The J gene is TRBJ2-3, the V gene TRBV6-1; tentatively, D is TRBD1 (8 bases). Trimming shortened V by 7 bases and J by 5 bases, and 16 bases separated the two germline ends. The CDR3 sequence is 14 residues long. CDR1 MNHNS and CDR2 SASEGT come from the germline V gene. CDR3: CASINRGGGDTQYF. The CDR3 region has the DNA TGTGCCAGCATAAACAGGGGGGGAGGAGATACGCAGTATTTT.